These 7 T cell receptor beta chains originate from one sample sequenced in a study. TCRdb re-called the RT-PCR reads with MiXCR, one entry per CDR3 protein. The repertoire holds about 680,000 distinct CDR3 sequences, with over 12% as singletons. Sequencing was performed on memory CD4+ T cells from blood. The receptors come from a female donor in good health, serving as a healthy control.

This clonotype was observed a handful of times. This chain connects TRBV5-1 to TRBJ2-7; 8 positions match TRBD1. Germline CDR1 is SGHRS and CDR2 is YFSETQ. V shed 0 bases, J shed 7 bases, and the junction held 12 bases outside the gene matches. The CDR3 covers 16 residues. CDR3 in DNA: TGCGCCAGCAGCTTGGCCGCAGGGGGCTCCTTGGGGGAGCAGTACTTC. Its protein product is CASSLAAGGSLGEQYF.

The chain employs TRBV6-5 and TRBJ2-7, with D possibly TRBD2 on 5 matching bases. Germline V gives CDR1 MNHEY, CDR2 SVGAGI. With 0 bases removed from V and 5 bases from J, the gap between germline ends came to 14 bases. This CDR3 contains 15 residues. Here the CDR3 DNA reads TGTGCCAGCAGTTACTCGCTTCCTAGCCAGAACGAGCAGTACTTC. It yields the protein CASSYSLPSQNEQYF.

The rearrangement links TRBV28 to TRBJ2-3, with TRBD2 matching over 12 bases. Germline V gives CDR1 MDHEN, CDR2 SYDVKM. This CDR3 contains 16 residues. Germline trimming cut 7 bases from V and 1 base from J; bases unmatched to any gene: 6. This chain's CDR3 is CASTDRLAGGTDTQYF. CDR3 bases: TGTGCCAGCACCGATAGACTAGCGGGAGGCACAGATACGCAGTATTTT.

The V and J genes are TRBV11-2 and TRBJ2-4; tentative D call: TRBD2 (7 bases). Germline CDR1 and CDR2: SGHAT and FQNNGV. Trimming removed 1 base from V and 3 bases from J, with 16 bases in between. The CDR3 runs 17 residues. The CDR3 DNA follows: TGTGCCAGCAGCTTAGGCCTAGGGGGGGTAGTCAAAAACATTCAGTACTTC. The encoded protein is CASSLGLGGVVKNIQYF.

This clonotype was seen a few times. The chain joins TRBV18 to TRBJ2-2, with unresolved D. Deletions cut 6 bases from V and 5 bases from J, with 22 bases between. Per the germline V gene, CDR1 is KGHSH and CDR2 is LQKENI. This CDR3 comprises 17 residues. CDR3 nucleotide sequence: TGTGCCAGCTCCCCTACTACAGCGTTCGCGAGGACCGGGGAGCTGTTTTTT. It is translated as CASSPTTAFARTGELFF.

The sample holds many counts of this clonotype. The genes are TRBV25-1 and TRBJ1-6, with 7 bases lining up with TRBD1. Germline V lookup: CDR1 MGHDK, CDR2 SYGVNS. The CDR3 consists of 13 residues. Trimming cost V 6 bases and J 8 bases; bases outside gene matches: 4. DNA of the CDR3: TGTGCCAGCAGCCGTACAGGGGATTCACCCCTCCACTTT. Translating it yields CASSRTGDSPLHF.

The sample holds a few counts of this clonotype. V and J are TRBV7-9 and TRBJ2-7; TRBD1 is a possible D gene (7 bases). The ends were cut back, 5 bases at V and 6 bases at J, with 14 bases in the middle. CDR1 is SEHNR, CDR2 FQNEAQ, per germline (reference sequence). The CDR3 consists of 13 residues. CDR3 loop: CASSAYQGGEQYF. As DNA, the CDR3 is TGTGCCAGCAGCGCCTACCAGGGGGGCGAGCAGTACTTC.